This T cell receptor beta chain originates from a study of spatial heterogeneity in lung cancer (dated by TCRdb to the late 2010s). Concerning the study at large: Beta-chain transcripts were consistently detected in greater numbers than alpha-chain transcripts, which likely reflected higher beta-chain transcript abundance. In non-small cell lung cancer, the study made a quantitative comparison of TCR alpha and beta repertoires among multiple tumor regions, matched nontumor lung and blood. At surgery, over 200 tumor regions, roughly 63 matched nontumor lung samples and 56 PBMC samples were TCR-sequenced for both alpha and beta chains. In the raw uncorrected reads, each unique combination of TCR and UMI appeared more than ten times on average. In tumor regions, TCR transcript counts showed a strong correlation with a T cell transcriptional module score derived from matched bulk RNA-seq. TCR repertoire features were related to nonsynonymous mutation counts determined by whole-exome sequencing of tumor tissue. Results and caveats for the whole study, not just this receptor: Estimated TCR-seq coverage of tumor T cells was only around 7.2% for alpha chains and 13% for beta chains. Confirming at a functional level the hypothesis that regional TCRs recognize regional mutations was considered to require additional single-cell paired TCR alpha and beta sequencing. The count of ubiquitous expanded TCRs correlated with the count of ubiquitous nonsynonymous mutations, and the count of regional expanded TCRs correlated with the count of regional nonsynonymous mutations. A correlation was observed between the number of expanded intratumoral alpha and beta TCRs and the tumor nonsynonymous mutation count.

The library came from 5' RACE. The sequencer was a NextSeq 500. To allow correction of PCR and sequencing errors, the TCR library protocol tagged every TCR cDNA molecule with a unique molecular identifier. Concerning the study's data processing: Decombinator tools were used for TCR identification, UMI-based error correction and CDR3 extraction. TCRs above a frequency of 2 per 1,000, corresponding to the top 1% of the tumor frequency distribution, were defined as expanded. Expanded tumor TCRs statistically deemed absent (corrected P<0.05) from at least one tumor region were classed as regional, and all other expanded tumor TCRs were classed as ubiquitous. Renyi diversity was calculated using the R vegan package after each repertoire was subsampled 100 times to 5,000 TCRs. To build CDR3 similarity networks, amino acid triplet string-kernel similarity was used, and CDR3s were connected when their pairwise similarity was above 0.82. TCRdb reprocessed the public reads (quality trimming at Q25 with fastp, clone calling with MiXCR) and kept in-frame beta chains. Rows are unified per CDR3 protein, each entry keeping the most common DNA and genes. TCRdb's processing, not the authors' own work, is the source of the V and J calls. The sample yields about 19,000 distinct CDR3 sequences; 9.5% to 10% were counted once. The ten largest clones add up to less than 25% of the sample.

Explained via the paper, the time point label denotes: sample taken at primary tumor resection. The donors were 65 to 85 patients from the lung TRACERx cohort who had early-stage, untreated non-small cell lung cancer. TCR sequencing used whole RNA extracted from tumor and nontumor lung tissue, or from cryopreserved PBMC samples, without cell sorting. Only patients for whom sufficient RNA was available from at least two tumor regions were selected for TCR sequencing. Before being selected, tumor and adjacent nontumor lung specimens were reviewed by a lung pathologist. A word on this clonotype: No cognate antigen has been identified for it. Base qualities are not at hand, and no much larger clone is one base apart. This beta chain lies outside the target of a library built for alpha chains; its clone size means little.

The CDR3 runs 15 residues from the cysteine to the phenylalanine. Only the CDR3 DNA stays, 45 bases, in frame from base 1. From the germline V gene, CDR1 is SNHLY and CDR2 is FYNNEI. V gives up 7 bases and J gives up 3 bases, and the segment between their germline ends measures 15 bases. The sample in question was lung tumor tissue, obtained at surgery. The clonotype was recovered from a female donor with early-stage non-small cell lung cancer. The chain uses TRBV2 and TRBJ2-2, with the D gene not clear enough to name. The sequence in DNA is TGTGCCAGCACCCTAACACCGATCGACACCGGGGAGCTGTTTTTT. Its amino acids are CASTLTPIDTGELFF.